The next 5 T cell receptor beta chains were all read from a single sample in a study of T cell clonotyping in hematopoietic cell transplantation. Profiled with immunoSEQ multiplex PCR; TCRdb holds only in-frame clones, not every one. The table includes about 12,000 clones, 91% detected once. The material sequenced was peripheral blood mononuclear cells. The receptors originated from a woman between 45 and 60 years old in good health. Some clones in this sample may be carry-over from other donors' samples.

In DNA, the CDR3 is TGTGCCAGCGGCGCCAGGGGGCGATCCTACGAGCAGTACTTC. Translated: CASGARGRSYEQYF. This rearrangement joins TRBV2 to TRBJ2-7; 8 bases are a match to TRBD1. V lost 8 bases to trimming and J lost 1 base; unmatched junction nucleotides: 7. Germline V gene lookup returns CDR1 SNHLY and CDR2 FYNNEI. The CDR3 has 14 amino acids.

J is TRBJ2-7 and V is TRBV5-1, with TRBD1 identical over 9 bases. Germline V gene lookup returns CDR1 SGHRS and CDR2 YFSETQ. CDR3 length: 14 amino acids. The V gene end was trimmed by 4 bases and the J gene end by 5 bases; junction bases not matched to a gene: 7. CDR3 nucleotide sequence: TGCGCCAGCAGCATGCCGGGACAGGGTGACGAGCAGTACTTC. The encoded protein is CASSMPGQGDEQYF.

The J gene is TRBJ1-5, the V gene TRBV2; possibly TRBD1 for D (5 bases). CDR1 and CDR2 from the germline V gene are SNHLY and FYNNEI. This CDR3 has 14 amino acids. Deletions cut 7 bases from V and 3 bases from J, with 13 bases between. CDR3 nucleotide sequence: TGTGCCAGCAATGCAGGGACTGTCAATCAGCCCCAGCATTTT. Translating it yields CASNAGTVNQPQHF.

The genes are TRBV7-2 and TRBJ2-5; TRBD2 matches 8 bases. Trimming took 1 base from V and 1 from J; bases not matched to a gene: 8. The CDR3 contains 17 residues. Germline loops: CDR1 SGHTA, CDR2 FQGNSA. Here the CDR3 reads CASSLGFASGSQETQYF. DNA of the CDR3: TGTGCCAGCAGCTTAGGATTTGCTAGCGGGTCCCAAGAGACCCAGTACTTC.

There are a few counts of this clone. The gene calls are TRBV5-4 and TRBJ2-3; weak D call: TRBD1 (5 bases). V lost 0 bases and J lost 7, with 12 bases in between. Germline values: CDR1 SGHNT, CDR2 YYREEE (reference sequence). This CDR3 has 14 residues. CDR3 DNA: TGTGCCAGCAGCTTGGGGGGCCCTTTCAATACGCAGTATTTT. Translated, it gives CASSLGGPFNTQYF.